This T cell receptor (beta chain) was recorded in a study of vaccination and CD4 T cells after COVID-19. Study-wide findings and caveats: Apart from involving relatively few convalescent patients, the work omitted early post-infection timepoints.

Of note for this clonotype: Its target is unknown.

The treatment: approximately 9-day PBMC culture with coronavirus spike peptide pools or control peptides (ViraFEST assay). Sequence data for DNA of cultured CD4+ T cells were generated by the Oncomine TCR Beta short-read assay. TCRdb passed the PCR reads through MiXCR, listing each CDR3 protein once. The table has about 15,000 distinct CDR3 sequences, approximately 40% seen once. This CDR3 contains 16 residues. V was clipped by 5 bases and J by 8 bases, with 21 bases between them. The germline V gene encodes CDR1 SEHNR and CDR2 FQNEAQ (reference sequence). Sequenced sample: cultured CD4+ T cells from blood. This receptor was taken from a human donor with COVID-19. The chain employs TRBV7-9 and TRBJ1-4, with D hard to call. The CDR3 DNA reads TGTGCCAGCAGCCCACTAGGTCGTAGGGAGGAGGAAAAACTGTTTTTT. This sequence encodes CASSPLGRREEEKLFF.